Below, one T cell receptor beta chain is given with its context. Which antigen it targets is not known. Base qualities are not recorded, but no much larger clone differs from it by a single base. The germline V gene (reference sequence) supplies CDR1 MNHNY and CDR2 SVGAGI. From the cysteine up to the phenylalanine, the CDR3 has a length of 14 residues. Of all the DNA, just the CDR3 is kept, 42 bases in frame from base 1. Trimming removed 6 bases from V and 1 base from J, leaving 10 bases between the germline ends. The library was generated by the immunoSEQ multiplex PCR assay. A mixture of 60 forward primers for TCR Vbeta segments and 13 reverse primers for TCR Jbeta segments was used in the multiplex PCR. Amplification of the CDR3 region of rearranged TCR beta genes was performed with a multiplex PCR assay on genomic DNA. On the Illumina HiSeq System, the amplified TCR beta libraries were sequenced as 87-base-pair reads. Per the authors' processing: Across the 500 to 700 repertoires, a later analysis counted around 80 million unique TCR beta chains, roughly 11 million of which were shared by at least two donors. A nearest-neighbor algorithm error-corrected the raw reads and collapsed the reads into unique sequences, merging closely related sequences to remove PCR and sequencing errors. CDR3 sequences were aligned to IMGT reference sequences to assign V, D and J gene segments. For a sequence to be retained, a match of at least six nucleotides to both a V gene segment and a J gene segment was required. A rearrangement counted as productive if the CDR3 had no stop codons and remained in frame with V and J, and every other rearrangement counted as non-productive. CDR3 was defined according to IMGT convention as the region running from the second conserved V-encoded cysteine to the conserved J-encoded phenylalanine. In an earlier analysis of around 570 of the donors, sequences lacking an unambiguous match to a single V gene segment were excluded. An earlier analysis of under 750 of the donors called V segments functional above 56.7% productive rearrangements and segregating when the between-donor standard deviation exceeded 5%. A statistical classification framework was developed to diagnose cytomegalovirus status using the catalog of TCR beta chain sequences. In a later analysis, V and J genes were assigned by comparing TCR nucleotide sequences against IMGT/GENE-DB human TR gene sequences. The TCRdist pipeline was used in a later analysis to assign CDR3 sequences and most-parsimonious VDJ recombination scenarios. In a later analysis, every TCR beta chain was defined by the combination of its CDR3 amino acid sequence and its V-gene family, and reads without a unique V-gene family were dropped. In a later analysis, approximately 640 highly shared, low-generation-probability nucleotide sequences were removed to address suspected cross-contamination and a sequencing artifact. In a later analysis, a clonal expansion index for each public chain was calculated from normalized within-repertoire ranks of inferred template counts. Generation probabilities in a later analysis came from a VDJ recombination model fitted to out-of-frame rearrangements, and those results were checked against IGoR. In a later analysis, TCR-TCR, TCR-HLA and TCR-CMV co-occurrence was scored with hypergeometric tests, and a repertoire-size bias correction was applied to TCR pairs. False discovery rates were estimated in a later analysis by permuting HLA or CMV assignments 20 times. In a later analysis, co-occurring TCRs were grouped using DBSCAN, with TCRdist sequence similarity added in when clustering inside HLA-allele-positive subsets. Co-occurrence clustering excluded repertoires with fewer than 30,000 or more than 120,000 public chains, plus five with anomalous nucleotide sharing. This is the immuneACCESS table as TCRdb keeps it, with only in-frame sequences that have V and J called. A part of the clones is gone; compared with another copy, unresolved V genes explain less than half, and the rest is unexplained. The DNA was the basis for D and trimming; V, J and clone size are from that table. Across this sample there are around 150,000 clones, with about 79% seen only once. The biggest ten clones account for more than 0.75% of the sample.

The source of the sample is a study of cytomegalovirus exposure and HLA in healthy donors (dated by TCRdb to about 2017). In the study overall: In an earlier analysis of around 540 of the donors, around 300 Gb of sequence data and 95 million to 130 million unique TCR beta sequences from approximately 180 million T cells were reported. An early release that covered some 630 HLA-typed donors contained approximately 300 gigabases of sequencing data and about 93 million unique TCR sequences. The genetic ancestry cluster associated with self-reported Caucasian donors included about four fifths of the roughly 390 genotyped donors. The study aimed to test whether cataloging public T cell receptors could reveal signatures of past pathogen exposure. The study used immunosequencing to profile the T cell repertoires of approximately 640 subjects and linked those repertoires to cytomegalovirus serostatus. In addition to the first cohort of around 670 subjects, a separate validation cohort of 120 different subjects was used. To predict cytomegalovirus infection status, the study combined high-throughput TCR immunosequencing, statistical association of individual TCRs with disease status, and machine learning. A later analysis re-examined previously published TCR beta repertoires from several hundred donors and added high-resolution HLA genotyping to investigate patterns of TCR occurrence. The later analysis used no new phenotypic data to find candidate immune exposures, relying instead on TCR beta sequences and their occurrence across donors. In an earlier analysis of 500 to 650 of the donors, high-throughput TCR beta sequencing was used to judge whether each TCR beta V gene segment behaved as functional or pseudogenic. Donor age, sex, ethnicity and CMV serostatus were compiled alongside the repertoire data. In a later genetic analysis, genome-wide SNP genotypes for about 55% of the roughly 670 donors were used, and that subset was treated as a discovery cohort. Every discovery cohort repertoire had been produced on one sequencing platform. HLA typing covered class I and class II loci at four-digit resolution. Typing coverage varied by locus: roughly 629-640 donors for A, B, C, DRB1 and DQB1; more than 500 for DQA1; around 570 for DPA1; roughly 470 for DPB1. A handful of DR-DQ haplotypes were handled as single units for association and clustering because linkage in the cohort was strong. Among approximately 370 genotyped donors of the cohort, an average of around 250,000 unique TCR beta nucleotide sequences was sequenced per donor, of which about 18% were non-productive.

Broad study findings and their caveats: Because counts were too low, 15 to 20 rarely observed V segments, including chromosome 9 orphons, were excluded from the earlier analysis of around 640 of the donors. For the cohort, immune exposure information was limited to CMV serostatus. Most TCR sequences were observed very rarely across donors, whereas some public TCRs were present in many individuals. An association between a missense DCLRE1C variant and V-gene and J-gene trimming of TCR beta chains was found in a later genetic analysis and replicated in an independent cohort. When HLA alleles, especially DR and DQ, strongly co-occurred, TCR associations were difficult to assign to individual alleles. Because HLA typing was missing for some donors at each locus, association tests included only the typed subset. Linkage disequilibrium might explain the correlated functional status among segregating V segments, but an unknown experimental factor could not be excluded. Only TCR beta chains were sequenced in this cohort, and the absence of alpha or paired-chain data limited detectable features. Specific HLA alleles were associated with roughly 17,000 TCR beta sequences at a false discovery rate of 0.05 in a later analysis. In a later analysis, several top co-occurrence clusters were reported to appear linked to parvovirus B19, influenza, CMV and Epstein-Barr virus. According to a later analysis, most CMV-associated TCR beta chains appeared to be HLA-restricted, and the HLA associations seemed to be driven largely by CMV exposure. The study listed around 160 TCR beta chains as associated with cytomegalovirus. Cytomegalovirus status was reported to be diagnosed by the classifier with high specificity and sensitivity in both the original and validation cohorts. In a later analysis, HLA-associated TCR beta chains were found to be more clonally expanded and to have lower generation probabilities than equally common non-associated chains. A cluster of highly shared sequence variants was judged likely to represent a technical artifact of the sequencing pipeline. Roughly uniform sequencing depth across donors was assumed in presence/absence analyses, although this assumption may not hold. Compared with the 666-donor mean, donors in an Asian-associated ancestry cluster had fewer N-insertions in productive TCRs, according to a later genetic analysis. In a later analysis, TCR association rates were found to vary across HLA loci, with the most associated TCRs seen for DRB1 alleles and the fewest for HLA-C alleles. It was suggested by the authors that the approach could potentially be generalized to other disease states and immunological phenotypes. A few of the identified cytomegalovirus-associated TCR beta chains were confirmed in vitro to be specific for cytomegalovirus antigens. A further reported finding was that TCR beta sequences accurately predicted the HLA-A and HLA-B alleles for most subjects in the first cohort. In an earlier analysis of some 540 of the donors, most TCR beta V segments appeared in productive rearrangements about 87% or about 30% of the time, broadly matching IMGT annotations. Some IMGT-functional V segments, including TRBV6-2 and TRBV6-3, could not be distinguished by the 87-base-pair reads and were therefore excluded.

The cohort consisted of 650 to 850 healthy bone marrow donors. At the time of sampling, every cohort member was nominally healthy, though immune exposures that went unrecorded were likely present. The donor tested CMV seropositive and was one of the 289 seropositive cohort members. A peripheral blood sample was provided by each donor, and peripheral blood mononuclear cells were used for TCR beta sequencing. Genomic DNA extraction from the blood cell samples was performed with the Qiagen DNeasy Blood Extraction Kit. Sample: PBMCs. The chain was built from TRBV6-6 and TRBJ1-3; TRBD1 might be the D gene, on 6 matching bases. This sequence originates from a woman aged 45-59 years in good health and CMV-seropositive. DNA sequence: TGTGCCAGCAGCAAACAGGGTTCTGGAAACACCATATATTTT. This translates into CASSKQGSGNTIYF.